The 4 T cell receptor beta chains listed next were all sequenced from one sample in a study of cytomegalovirus exposure and HLA in healthy donors. PCR involved 60 Vbeta and 13 Jbeta primers. Measured with immunoSEQ multiplex PCR; TCRdb has only the in-frame clones, and not every one. The sample carries about 150,000 clones, about 85% recorded once. Sequenced: PBMCs. The source is a man aged 25-40 years in good health and CMV-seropositive.

The gene calls are TRBV5-1 and TRBJ2-7; a weak D match, TRBD1 (5 bases). The ends were cut back, 0 bases at V and 9 bases at J, with 19 bases in the middle. Germline loops: CDR1 SGHRS, CDR2 YFSETQ. The CDR3 is 15 residues long. The CDR3 sequence: CASSLAGNPRGAQYF. CDR3 DNA: TGCGCCAGCAGCTTGGCAGGGAATCCCCGAGGAGCGCAGTACTTC. Using reference TRBV5-1 and TRBJ2-7 for the parts outside the CDR3, the full variable domain is KAGVTQTPRYLIKTRGQQVTLSCSPISGHRSVSWYQQTPGQGLQFLFEYFSETQRNKGNFPGRFSGRQFSNSRSEMNVSTLELGDSALYLCASSLAGNPRGAQYFGPGTRLTVT.

V gene TRBV6-5 combines with J gene TRBJ1-2, with no clear D. The CDR3 covers 15 residues. Trimming left V 2 bases short and J 5 bases short, with 15 bases between. The V gene's germline CDR1 is MNHEY and CDR2 SVGAGI. The CDR3 coding sequence is TGTGCCAGCAGTTACGGGAGGTGGGCGGGGTATGGCTACACCTTC. Its translation is CASSYGRWAGYGYTF.

The chain recombines TRBV2 with TRBJ2-7, with 9 positions matching TRBD1. With V trimmed by 5 bases and J by 3 bases, 8 bases remained unmatched. The CDR3 is 15 amino acids. Germline assignment: CDR1 SNHLY and CDR2 FYNNEI. The CDR3 is CASSTGTGRLYEQYF. The CDR3 DNA follows: TGTGCCAGCAGTACCGGGACAGGGAGACTCTACGAGCAGTACTTC.

The chain carries TRBV7-9 and TRBJ1-6, with D unclear. This CDR3 has 13 residues. V was clipped by 5 bases and J by 10 bases, with 12 bases between them. From germline, CDR1 is SEHNR and CDR2 FQNEAQ (reference sequence). The CDR3 bases are TGTGCCAGCAGCCTCTCAGGTGACTCACCCCTCCACTTT. Translated, it gives CASSLSGDSPLHF.